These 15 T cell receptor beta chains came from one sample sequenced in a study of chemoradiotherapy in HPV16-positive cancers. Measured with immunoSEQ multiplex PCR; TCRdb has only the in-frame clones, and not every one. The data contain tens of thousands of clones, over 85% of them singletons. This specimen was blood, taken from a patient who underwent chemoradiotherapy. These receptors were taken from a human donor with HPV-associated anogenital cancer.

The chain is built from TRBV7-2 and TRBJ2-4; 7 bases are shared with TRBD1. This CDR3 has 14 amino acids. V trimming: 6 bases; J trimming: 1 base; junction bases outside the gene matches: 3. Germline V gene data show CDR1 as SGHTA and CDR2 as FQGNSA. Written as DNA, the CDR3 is TGTGCCAGCAGTTTGGACAGGGCCAAAAACATTCAGTACTTC. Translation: CASSLDRAKNIQYF.

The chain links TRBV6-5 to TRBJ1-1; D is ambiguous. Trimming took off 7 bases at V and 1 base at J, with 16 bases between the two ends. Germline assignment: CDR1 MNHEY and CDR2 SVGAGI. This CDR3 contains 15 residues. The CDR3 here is CASTYSYVQNTEAFF. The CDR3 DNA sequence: TGTGCCAGCACCTACTCTTACGTTCAGAACACTGAAGCTTTCTTT.

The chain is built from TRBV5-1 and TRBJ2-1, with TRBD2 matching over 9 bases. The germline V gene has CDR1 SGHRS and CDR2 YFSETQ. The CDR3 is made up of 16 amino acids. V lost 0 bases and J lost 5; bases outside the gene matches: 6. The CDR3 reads CASSLGIQREDNEQFF. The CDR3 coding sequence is TGCGCCAGCAGCTTGGGTATCCAGCGGGAGGACAATGAGCAGTTCTTC.

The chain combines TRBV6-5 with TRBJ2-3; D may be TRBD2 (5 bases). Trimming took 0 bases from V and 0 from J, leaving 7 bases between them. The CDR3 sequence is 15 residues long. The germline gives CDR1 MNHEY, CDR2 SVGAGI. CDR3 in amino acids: CASSYSGGSTDTQYF. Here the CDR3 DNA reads TGTGCCAGCAGTTACTCAGGCGGGAGCACAGATACGCAGTATTTT.

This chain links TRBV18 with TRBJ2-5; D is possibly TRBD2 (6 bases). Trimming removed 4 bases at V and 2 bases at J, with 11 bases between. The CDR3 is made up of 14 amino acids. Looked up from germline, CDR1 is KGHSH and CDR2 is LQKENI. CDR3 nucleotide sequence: TGTGCCAGCTCACGTGGGGGGTCACAAGAGACCCAGTACTTC. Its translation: CASSRGGSQETQYF.

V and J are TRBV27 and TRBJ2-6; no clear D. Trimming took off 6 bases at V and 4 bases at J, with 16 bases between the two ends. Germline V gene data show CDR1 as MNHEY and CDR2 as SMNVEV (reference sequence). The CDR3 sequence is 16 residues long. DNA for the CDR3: TGTGCCAGCAGCCCACTCGGATTTGCAGGGGCCAACGTCCTGACTTTC. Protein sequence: CASSPLGFAGANVLTF. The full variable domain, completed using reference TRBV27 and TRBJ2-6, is EAQVTQNPRYLITVTGKKLTVTCSQNMNHEYMSWYRQDPGLGLRQIYYSMNVEVTDKGDVPEGYKVSRKEKRNFPLILESPSPNQTSLYFCASSPLGFAGANVLTFGAGSRLTVL.

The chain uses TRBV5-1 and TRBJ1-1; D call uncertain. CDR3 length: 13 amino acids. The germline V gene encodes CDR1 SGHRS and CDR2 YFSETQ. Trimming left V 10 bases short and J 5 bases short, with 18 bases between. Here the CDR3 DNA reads TGCGCCTCCCAACTAAGCGGGAGAACTGAAGCTTTCTTT. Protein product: CASQLSGRTEAFF.

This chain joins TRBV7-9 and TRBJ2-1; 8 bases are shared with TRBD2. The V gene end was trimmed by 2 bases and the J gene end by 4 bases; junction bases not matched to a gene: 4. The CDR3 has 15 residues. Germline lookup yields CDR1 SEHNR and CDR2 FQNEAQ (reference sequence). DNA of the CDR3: TGTGCCAGCAGCTTAAGTAGCGGGGTATACAATGAGCAGTTCTTC. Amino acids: CASSLSSGVYNEQFF.

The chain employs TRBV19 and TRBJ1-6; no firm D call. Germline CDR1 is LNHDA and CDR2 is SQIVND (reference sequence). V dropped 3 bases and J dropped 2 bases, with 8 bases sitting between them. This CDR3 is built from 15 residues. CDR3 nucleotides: TGTGCCAGTAGTATTCGGGGAGCCTATAATTCACCCCTCCACTTT. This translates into CASSIRGAYNSPLHF.

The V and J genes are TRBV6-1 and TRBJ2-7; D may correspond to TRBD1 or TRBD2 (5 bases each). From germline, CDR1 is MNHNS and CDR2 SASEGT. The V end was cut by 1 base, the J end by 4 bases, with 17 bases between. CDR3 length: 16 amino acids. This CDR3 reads CASSEEGEGIGYEQYF. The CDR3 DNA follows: TGTGCCAGCAGTGAAGAAGGTGAGGGGATAGGATACGAGCAGTACTTC.

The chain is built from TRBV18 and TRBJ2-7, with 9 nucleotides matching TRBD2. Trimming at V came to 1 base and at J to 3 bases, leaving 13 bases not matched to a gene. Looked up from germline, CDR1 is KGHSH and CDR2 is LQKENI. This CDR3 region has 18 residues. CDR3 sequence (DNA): TGTGCCAGCTCACCACTTAAGGCTAGCGGGATAACAGGCTACGAGCAGTACTTC. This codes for CASSPLKASGITGYEQYF.

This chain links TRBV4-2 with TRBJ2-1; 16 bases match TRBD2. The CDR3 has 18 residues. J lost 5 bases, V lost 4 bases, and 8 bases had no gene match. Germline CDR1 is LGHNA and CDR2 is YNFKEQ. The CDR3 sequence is CASSPGLAGGRANNEQFF. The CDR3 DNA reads TGTGCCAGCAGCCCGGGACTAGCGGGGGGGCGGGCAAACAATGAGCAGTTCTTC.

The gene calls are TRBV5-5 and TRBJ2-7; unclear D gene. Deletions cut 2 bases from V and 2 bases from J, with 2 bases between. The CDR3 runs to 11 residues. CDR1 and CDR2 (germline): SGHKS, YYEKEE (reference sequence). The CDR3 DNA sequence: TGTGCCAGCAGCTTTGCCTACGAGCAGTACTTC. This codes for CASSFAYEQYF.

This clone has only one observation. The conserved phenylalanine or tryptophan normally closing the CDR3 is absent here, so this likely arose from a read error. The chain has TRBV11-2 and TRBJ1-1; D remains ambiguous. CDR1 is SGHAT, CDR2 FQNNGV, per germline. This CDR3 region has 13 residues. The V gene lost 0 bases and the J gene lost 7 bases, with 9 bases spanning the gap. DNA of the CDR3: TGTGCCAGCAGCTTAGACCAGGCTCTTGAAGCTTTCCTT. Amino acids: CASSLDQALEAFL.

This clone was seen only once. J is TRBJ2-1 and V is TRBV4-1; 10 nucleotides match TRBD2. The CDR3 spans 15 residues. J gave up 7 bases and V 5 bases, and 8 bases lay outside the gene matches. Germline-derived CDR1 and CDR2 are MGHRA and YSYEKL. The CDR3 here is CASSVDPGLANEQFF. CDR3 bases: TGCGCCAGCAGCGTCGATCCGGGACTAGCGAATGAGCAGTTCTTC.